Below, 18 T cell receptor beta chains from the same sample are listed, as sequenced in a study of breast tumors, draining lymph nodes, adjacent tissues. TCRdb recomputed calls from the multiplex PCR reads with MiXCR, one row per CDR3 protein. The sample lists 170,000 or so distinct CDR3 sequences, 30% to 35% occurring once. Axillary draining lymph nodes of breast cancer patients supplied the node samples. Input material: axillary lymph node tissue. Receptors were obtained from a female donor with breast cancer. Some clones in this sample may be carry-over from other donors' samples.

The chain uses TRBV11-2 and TRBJ1-1; 7 bases align to TRBD1. J lost 4 bases, V lost 6 bases, and 5 bases had no gene match. CDR1 is SGHAT, CDR2 FQNNGV, per germline. The CDR3 is 13 residues long. The CDR3 coding sequence is TGTGCCAGCAGTTCAGACAGGGCCACTGAAGCTTTCTTT. Translating gives CASSSDRATEAFF.

The chain recombines TRBV28 with TRBJ1-2; possible D gene TRBD1, 6 bases. The germline V gene has CDR1 MDHEN and CDR2 SYDVKM. The CDR3 length is 15 residues. Trimming shortened V by 3 bases and J by 7 bases, and 18 bases separated the two germline ends. CDR3 residues: CASSFRGGSSLGYTF. CDR3 sequence (DNA): TGTGCCAGCAGTTTCCGAGGGGGATCCTCCCTTGGCTACACCTTC.

In this sample, this clonotype turned up once. A much bigger clone sits one base away, suggesting this may be a read error. CDR3 nucleotides: TGCGCCAGCAGTCCGGCCGAGAATGAAAATCTGTTTTTT. Translated: CASSPAENENLFF. The V gene is TRBV10-1, the J gene TRBJ1-4, with D unresolved. CDR1 and CDR2 from the germline V gene are WNHNN and SYGVQD (reference sequence). This CDR3 has 13 amino acids.

The table lists this clonotype with many counts. V gene TRBV20-1 combines with J gene TRBJ2-5; D is unclear. This CDR3 is built from 15 residues. V lost 0 bases and J lost 0, with 11 bases in between. The V gene's germline CDR1 is DFQATT and CDR2 SNEGSKA (reference sequence). CDR3 sequence (DNA): TGCAGTGCTAGAGATCTATCCCGGGACCAAGAGACCCAGTACTTC. Protein sequence: CSARDLSRDQETQYF.

This clonotype showed up many times. The genes are TRBV7-8 and TRBJ2-1; 10 bases agree with TRBD2. This CDR3 is built from 16 residues. The V gene's germline CDR1 is SGHVS and CDR2 FQNEAQ. With 2 bases clipped from V and 3 bases from J, the junction kept 4 bases outside the gene matches. DNA of the CDR3: TGTGCCAGCAGCTTACTAGCGGGAGTAGTCTACAATGAGCAGTTCTTC. Its translation is CASSLLAGVVYNEQFF. The variable domain in full, completed from reference TRBV7-8 and TRBJ2-1, reads GAGVSQSPRYKVAKRGQDVALRCDPISGHVSLFWYQQALGQGPEFLTYFQNEAQLDKSGLPSDRFFAERPEGSVSTLKIQRTQQEDSAVYLCASSLLAGVVYNEQFFGPGTRLTVL.

The genes are TRBV10-3 and TRBJ1-6, with 10 positions matching TRBD1. V gave up 6 bases and J gave up 5 bases; unmatched junction bases: 16. Germline V gene data show CDR1 as ENHRY and CDR2 as SYGVKD. This CDR3 is 19 amino acids long. The CDR3 region has the DNA TGTGCCATCAGCCCCGGACCGTACGGGGACAGGGGCGATAATTCACCCCTCCACTTT. Protein: CAISPGPYGDRGDNSPLHF.

This clonotype came up many times. The chain employs TRBV7-3 and TRBJ1-6; 7 nucleotides match TRBD1. CDR1 and CDR2 from the germline V gene are SGHTA and FQGTGA. The CDR3 length is 15 residues. The junction had 8 bases not matched to a gene; V was cut back by 5 bases and J by 7 bases. The CDR3 bases are TGTGCCAGCAGCGCACAGGGACAGTTAAATTCACCCCTCCACTTT. The encoded protein is CASSAQGQLNSPLHF.

This clonotype appeared a few times. V and J are TRBV3-1 and TRBJ2-1; the D gene is possibly TRBD2 (5 bases). V was pared by 1 base and J by 0 bases, with 7 bases between. This CDR3 contains 15 residues. Per germline, CDR1 LGHDT and CDR2 YNNKEL (reference sequence). The CDR3 region has the DNA TGTGCCAGCAGCCAAGCGGGAAGCTCCTACAATGAGCAGTTCTTC. Its protein product is CASSQAGSSYNEQFF.

On this clonotype: Germline is not matched at one junction end, which may reflect a read error. J is TRBJ1-4 and V is TRBV20-1; TRBD1 matches at 9 bases. Germline lookup yields CDR1 DFQATT and CDR2 SNEGSKA (reference sequence). There are 16 residues in the CDR3. The CDR3: CSARPTGGATNEKRFF. The CDR3 nucleotides are TGCAGTGCTAGACCTACAGGGGGCGCAACTAATGAAAAACGGTTTTTT.

This clonotype was counted ten times or more. The chain links TRBV6-1 to TRBJ2-1, with 7 bases identical to TRBD2. The CDR3 is made up of 13 amino acids. The junction had 8 bases not matched to a gene; V was cut back by 8 bases and J by 7 bases. Germline-derived CDR1 and CDR2 are MNHNS and SASEGT. In DNA form, the CDR3 reads TGTGCCAGCCGACTAGCTGTTCGGAATGAGCAGTTCTTC. Protein sequence: CASRLAVRNEQFF.

The chain joins TRBV20-1 to TRBJ1-6; weak D call: TRBD1 (5 bases). V lost 7 bases to trimming and J lost 1 base, with 11 bases between them. Germline CDR1 reads DFQATT; CDR2 reads SNEGSKA (reference sequence). The CDR3 extends over 14 amino acids. The CDR3 loop is CSVGEGSYNSPLHF. The CDR3, as DNA: TGCAGTGTAGGGGAAGGGTCCTATAATTCACCCCTCCACTTT.

This clonotype was counted at least ten times. V is TRBV7-8 and J is TRBJ2-3; D is ambiguous. The CDR3 is made up of 12 amino acids. V was trimmed by 4 bases and J by 4 bases, leaving 6 bases between them. The germline CDR1 and CDR2 sequences are SGHVS and FQNEAQ. CDR3 DNA sequence: TGTGCCAGCAGCTCTATCTCAGATACGCAGTATTTT. It is translated as CASSSISDTQYF.

Details on this clonotype: A read error may be the cause here, since a much bigger clone is one base away. The chain couples TRBV6-5 to TRBJ1-2; tentatively, D is TRBD1 (6 bases). The CDR3 has 13 residues. CDR1 and CDR2 from the germline V gene are MNHEY and SVGAGI. V lost 3 bases and J 9 bases, leaving 14 bases between the germline ends. For the CDR3, the DNA is TGTGCCAGCAGTTATCAGGGGACGTTAAGCTACACCTTC. Amino acid sequence: CASSYQGTLSYTF.

This clonotype was observed at least ten times. J is TRBJ2-2 and V is TRBV12-3 or TRBV12-4; tentative D call: TRBD2 (6 bases). The CDR3 covers 14 residues. V was clipped by 5 bases and J by 3 bases, with 10 bases between them. The CDR3 is CASSHGEDTGELFF. In DNA, the CDR3 is TGTGCCAGCAGTCACGGGGAGGACACCGGGGAGCTGTTTTTT.

The table lists this clonotype with many counts. DNA for the CDR3: TGTGCCAGCAGTTCAAGGGACAGCGGGGCCTCTGGAGGCTACACCTTC. The encoded protein is CASSSRDSGASGGYTF. J is TRBJ1-2 and V is TRBV6-6, with TRBD1 matching over 7 bases. The CDR3 is made up of 16 amino acids. In germline, CDR1 is MNHNY, CDR2 SVGAGI (reference sequence). The trim removed 4 bases at V and 8 bases at J, leaving 16 bases unmatched.

This clonotype was picked up many times. The chain uses TRBV20-1 and TRBJ1-5, with D tentatively TRBD1 (5 bases). The length of the CDR3 is 12 residues. Germline loops: CDR1 DFQATT, CDR2 SNEGSKA (reference sequence). Trimming removed 7 bases at V and 1 base at J, with 8 bases between. This CDR3 is CSVRTSNQPQHF. The CDR3, as DNA: TGCAGTGTTAGGACAAGCAATCAGCCCCAGCATTTT.

As regards this clonotype: Possible read error: a much larger clone is one base away. V usage is TRBV20-1 and J usage is TRBJ2-5; 10 positions agree with TRBD2. From germline, CDR1 is DFQATT and CDR2 SNEGSKA (reference sequence). The CDR3 length is 14 residues. The V segment lost 7 bases and the J segment 9 bases; nucleotides outside the gene matches: 14. The CDR3 loop reads CSVQRGGQETAQYF. Here the CDR3 DNA reads TGCAGTGTGCAGCGGGGGGGACAAGAGACGGCCCAGTACTTC.

In this sample, this clonotype turned up many times. The chain employs TRBV11-1 and TRBJ1-2, with a tentative D call TRBD1 (5 bases). This CDR3 spans 14 amino acids. Germline loops: CDR1 SGHAT, CDR2 FQDESV (reference sequence). V lost 5 bases and J lost 5, with 15 bases in between. In nucleotides, the CDR3 is TGTGCCAGCAGCAACGCGCGGGGGGAATATGGCTACACCTTC. Translation: CASSNARGEYGYTF.